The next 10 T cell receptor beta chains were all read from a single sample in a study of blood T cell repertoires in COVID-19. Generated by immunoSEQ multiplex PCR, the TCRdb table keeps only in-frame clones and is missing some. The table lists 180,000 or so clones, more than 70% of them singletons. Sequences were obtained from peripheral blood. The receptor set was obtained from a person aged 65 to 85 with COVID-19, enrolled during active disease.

The DNA of the CDR3 is TGTGCCAGCTCACCGGCCGGGACAGGGTTTTCCGGGGAGCTGTTTTTT. Translating it yields CASSPAGTGFSGELFF. The chain combines TRBV18 with TRBJ2-2; 9 bases match TRBD1. This CDR3 has 16 residues. After removal of 3 bases from V and 6 bases from J, the junction contained 8 bases not matched to a gene. From germline, CDR1 is KGHSH and CDR2 LQKENI.

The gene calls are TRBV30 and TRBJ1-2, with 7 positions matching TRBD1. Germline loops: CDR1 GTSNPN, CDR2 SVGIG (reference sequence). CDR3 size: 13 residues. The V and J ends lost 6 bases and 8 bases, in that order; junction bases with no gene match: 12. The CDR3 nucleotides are TGTGCCTGCCAGGGACAGCCTGGGGGGGGCTACACCTTC. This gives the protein CACQGQPGGGYTF.

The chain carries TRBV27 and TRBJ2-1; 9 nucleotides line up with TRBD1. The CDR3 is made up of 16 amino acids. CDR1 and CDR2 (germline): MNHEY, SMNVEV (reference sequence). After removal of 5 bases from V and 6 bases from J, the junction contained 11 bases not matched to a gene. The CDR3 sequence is CASSTIPGQGFNEQFF. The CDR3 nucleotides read TGTGCCAGCAGTACTATTCCGGGACAGGGTTTCAATGAGCAGTTCTTC.

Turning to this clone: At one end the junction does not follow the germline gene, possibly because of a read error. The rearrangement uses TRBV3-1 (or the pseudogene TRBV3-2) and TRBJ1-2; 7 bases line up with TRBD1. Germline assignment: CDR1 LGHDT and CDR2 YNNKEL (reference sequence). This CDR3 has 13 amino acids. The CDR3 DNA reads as TGTGCCAGCAGCGAAGACAGGGCTAACGGCTACACCTTC. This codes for CASSEDRANGYTF.

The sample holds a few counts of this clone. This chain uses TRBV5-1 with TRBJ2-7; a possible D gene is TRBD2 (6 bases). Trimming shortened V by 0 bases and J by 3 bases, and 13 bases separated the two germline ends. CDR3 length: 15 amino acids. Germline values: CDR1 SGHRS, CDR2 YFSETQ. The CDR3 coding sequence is TGCGCCAGCAGCTTGGCTAGCGAAGGTAGCTACGAGCAGTACTTC. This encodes CASSLASEGSYEQYF. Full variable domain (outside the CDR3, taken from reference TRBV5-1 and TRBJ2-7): KAGVTQTPRYLIKTRGQQVTLSCSPISGHRSVSWYQQTPGQGLQFLFEYFSETQRNKGNFPGRFSGRQFSNSRSEMNVSTLELGDSALYLCASSLASEGSYEQYFGPGTRLTVT.

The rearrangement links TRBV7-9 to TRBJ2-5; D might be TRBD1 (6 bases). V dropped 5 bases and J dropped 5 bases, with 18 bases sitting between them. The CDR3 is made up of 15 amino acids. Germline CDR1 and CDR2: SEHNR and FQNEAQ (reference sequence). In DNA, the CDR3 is TGTGCCAGCAGCATCCGACAGGCGACGAAGGAGACCCAGTACTTC. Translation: CASSIRQATKETQYF.

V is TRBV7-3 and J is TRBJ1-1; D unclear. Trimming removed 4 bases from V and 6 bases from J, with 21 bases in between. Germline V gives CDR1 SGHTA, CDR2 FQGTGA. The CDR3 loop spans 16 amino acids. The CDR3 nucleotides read TGTGCCAGCAGCTCCACACCCCACGGTGGGCGGGCTGAAGCTTTCTTT. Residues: CASSSTPHGGRAEAFF.

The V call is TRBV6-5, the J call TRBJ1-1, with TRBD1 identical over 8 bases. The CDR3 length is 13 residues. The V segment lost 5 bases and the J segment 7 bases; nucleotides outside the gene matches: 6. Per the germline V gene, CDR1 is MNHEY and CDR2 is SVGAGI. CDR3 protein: CASSTGGENEAFF. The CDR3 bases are TGTGCCAGCAGTACAGGGGGGGAGAATGAAGCTTTCTTT.

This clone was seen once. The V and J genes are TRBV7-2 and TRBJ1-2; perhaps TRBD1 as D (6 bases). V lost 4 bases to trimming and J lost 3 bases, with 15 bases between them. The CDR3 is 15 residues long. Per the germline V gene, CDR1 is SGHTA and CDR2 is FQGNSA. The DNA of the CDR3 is TGTGCCAGCAGCTCGAGTAGGACAGCCTACTATGGCTACACCTTC. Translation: CASSSSRTAYYGYTF.

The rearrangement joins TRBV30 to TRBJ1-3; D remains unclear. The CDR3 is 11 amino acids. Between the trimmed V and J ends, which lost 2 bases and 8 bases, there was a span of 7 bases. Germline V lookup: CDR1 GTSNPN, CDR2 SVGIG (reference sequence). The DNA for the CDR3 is TGTGCCTGGAGTAACAGAGACACCATATATTTT. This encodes CAWSNRDTIYF.